This TCR beta chain was sequenced in a study of PD-1 blockade in classical Hodgkin lymphoma. Noted time point: newly diagnosed, previously untreated cHL patient sample. Thawed PBMCs yielded CD4+ T cells through magnetic negative selection. It was PBMCs in newly diagnosed, untreated classical Hodgkin lymphoma that served as comparison. Sequencing was performed with immunoSEQ multiplex PCR; in TCRdb, only in-frame clones are kept and a portion is missing. The sample holds about 23,000 clones, approximately 90% seen once. The CDR3 length is 13 residues. Germline V CDR1 and CDR2: MNHEY, SVGAGI. V was shortened by 5 bases and J by 0 bases, with 7 bases between the two germline ends. In the case of this clone: Its antigen is still unknown.

Study-level findings and limits: No one has yet defined what causes the repertoire differences, which may be disease activity or prior therapy. Compared with healthy donors, newly diagnosed patients reportedly showed lower baseline TCR diversity.

The rearrangement joins TRBV6-5 to TRBJ1-1; D gene ambiguous. The clonotype was recovered from a human donor with classical Hodgkin lymphoma. The sequenced sample was CD4+ T cells from blood. This CDR3 reads CASSTYMNTEAFF. The CDR3, as DNA: TGTGCCAGCAGTACTTATATGAACACTGAAGCTTTCTTT.